Below are 11 T cell receptor beta chains sequenced from a single sample in a study of blood T cell repertoires in COVID-19. TCRdb's copy holds only in-frame clones and misses some; the assay was immunoSEQ multiplex PCR. Of about 210,000 clones in the sample, 70% to 90% are singletons; the top ten hold 4.5% to 5.5%. Sequenced material: PBMCs or T cells enriched from blood (not recorded which). Source of these receptors: a woman aged 25 to 39 who had been exposed to COVID-19.

The chain has TRBV9 and TRBJ1-4; D unclear. Trimming removed 0 bases from V and 5 bases from J, with 8 bases in between. CDR1 and CDR2 from the germline V gene are SGDLS and YYNGEE. The CDR3 has 14 residues. The CDR3 coding sequence is TGTGCCAGCAGCGTAGGGCCCGGGAATGAAAAACTGTTTTTT. Translated: CASSVGPGNEKLFF.

The V call is TRBV19, the J call TRBJ1-5; D perhaps matches TRBD1 (6 bases). Germline assignment: CDR1 LNHDA and CDR2 SQIVND (reference sequence). There are 14 residues in the CDR3. Trimming removed 5 bases at V and 3 bases at J, with 11 bases between. The CDR3 reads CASSAYRANQPQHF. The CDR3 region has the DNA TGTGCCAGTAGTGCCTACAGGGCCAATCAGCCCCAGCATTTT.

The chain links TRBV5-1 to TRBJ2-1, with TRBD2 matching 10 bases. The length of the CDR3 is 15 residues. Germline loops: CDR1 SGHRS, CDR2 YFSETQ. With V trimmed by 2 bases and J by 4 bases, 3 bases remained unmatched. CDR3 bases: TGCGCCAGCAGCTTAACTAGCGGGGATTACAATGAGCAGTTCTTC. This translates into CASSLTSGDYNEQFF. Based on the CDR3 plus reference TRBV5-1 and TRBJ2-1, the full variable domain is KAGVTQTPRYLIKTRGQQVTLSCSPISGHRSVSWYQQTPGQGLQFLFEYFSETQRNKGNFPGRFSGRQFSNSRSEMNVSTLELGDSALYLCASSLTSGDYNEQFFGPGTRLTVL.

The J gene is TRBJ2-2, the V gene TRBV27; a possible D gene is TRBD2 (5 bases). Germline V gene data show CDR1 as MNHEY and CDR2 as SMNVEV (reference sequence). Trimming took off 3 bases at V and 6 bases at J, with 8 bases between the two ends. This CDR3 is built from 13 residues. CDR3 in amino acids: CASSFGGAGELFF. In DNA, the CDR3 is TGTGCCAGCAGTTTTGGAGGAGCCGGGGAGCTGTTTTTT.

The CDR3 protein is CASSQGTNNEQYF. The CDR3 DNA follows: TGTGCCAGCAGCCAAGGGACAAACAACGAGCAGTACTTC. This chain links TRBV16 with TRBJ2-7; tentatively, D is TRBD1 (6 bases). CDR3 length equals 13 residues. The V gene lost 2 bases and the J gene lost 5 bases, with 10 bases spanning the gap. Germline V lookup: CDR1 KGHSY, CDR2 FQNENV.

CDR3: CASSAGTSGGGSYEQYF. The DNA for the CDR3 is TGTGCCAGCAGTGCCGGGACTAGCGGGGGGGGTTCCTACGAGCAGTACTTC. The chain is built from TRBV6-1 and TRBJ2-7; 16 bases are a match to TRBD2. The CDR3 covers 17 residues. Germline V gene data show CDR1 as MNHNS and CDR2 as SASEGT. V lost 4 bases to trimming and J lost 1 base; unmatched junction nucleotides: 4.

This sequence joins TRBV29-1 and TRBJ1-1; 8 nucleotides line up with TRBD1. The CDR3 contains 12 residues. Germline V gene sequence: CDR1 SQVTM, CDR2 ANQGSEA. V was clipped by 7 bases and J by 5 bases; unmatched bases: 6. This CDR3 is CSALQGGTEAFF. The CDR3 DNA reads TGCAGCGCTTTACAGGGGGGGACTGAAGCTTTCTTT. The full variable domain, its missing parts supplied by reference TRBV29-1 and TRBJ1-1, is SAVISQKPSRDICQRGTSLTIQCQVDSQVTMMFWYRQQPGQSLTLIATANQGSEATYESGFVIDKFPISRPNLTFSTLTVSNMSPEDSSIYLCSALQGGTEAFFGQGTRLTVV.

This clone was seen once. The chain combines TRBV29-1 with TRBJ2-3, with D perhaps matching TRBD2 (7 bases). V lost 6 bases to trimming and J lost 4 bases, with 20 bases between them. This CDR3 has 15 amino acids. The germline V gene has CDR1 SQVTM and CDR2 ANQGSEA. CDR3 bases: TGCAGCGTCCCTCTTGGGGGGGGGCTCTCAGATACGCAGTATTTT. As protein: CSVPLGGGLSDTQYF.

Only one count was recorded for this clone. The V call is TRBV3-1 (or the pseudogene TRBV3-2), the J call TRBJ1-2, with D perhaps TRBD1 (5 bases). CDR3 size: 15 residues. Germline CDR1 LGHDT, CDR2 YNNKEL (reference sequence). V was clipped by 5 bases and J by 6 bases, with 19 bases between them. CDR3 in DNA: TGTGCCAGCAGCTGGCGTTTGCAGGGAGGGAATGGCTACACCTTC. Translation gives CASSWRLQGGNGYTF.

This rearrangement joins TRBV7-2 to TRBJ1-6; D unresolved. This CDR3 region has 13 residues. Trimming cost V 4 bases and J 4 bases, with 5 bases left between them. The germline V gene has CDR1 SGHTA and CDR2 FQGNSA. CDR3: CASSSQYNSPLHF. The CDR3 nucleotides read TGTGCCAGCAGCTCCCAGTATAATTCACCCCTCCACTTT.

This chain links TRBV7-2 with TRBJ2-1; D perhaps matches TRBD1 (5 bases). Germline V lookup: CDR1 SGHTA, CDR2 FQGNSA. The V end was cut by 1 base, the J end by 2 bases, with 9 bases between. The CDR3 has 15 residues. The CDR3 sequence is CASSLEDNTYNEQFF. DNA for the CDR3: TGTGCCAGCAGCTTAGAGGACAATACCTACAATGAGCAGTTCTTC.